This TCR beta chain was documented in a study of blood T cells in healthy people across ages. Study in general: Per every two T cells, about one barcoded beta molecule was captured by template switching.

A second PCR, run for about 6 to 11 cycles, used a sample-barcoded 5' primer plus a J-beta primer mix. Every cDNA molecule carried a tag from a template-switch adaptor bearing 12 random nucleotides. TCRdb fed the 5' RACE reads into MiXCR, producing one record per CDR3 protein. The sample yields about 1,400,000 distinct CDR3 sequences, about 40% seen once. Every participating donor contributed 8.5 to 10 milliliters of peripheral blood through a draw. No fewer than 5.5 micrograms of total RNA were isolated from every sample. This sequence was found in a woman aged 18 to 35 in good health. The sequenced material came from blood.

The CDR3, as DNA: TGTGCCAGCAGTTACGAAGCGGGGGGGAACAATGAGCAGTTCTTC. Its translation: CASSYEAGGNNEQFF. The V call is TRBV6-6, the J call TRBJ2-1; 10 positions match TRBD2. V lost 2 bases to trimming and J lost 5 bases; unmatched junction nucleotides: 3. The germline gives CDR1 MNHNY, CDR2 SVGAGI (reference sequence). The CDR3 is 15 amino acids.